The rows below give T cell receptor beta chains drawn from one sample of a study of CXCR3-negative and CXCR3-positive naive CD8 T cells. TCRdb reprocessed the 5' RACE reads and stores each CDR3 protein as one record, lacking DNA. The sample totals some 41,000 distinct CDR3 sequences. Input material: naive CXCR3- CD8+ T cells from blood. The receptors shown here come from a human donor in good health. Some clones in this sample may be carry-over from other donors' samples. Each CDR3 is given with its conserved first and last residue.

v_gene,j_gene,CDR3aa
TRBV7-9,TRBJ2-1,CASSPLGGNEQFF
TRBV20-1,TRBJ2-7,CSARDSYSYEQYF
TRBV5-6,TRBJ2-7,CASSSPGQGTSYEQYF
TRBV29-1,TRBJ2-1,CSVEGGLYNEQFF
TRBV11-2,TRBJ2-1,CASSLEATPGDEQFF
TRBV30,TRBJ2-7,CAWERLDREDEQYF
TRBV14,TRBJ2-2,CASSPPMGRGLLGELFF
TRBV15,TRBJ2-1,CATSRGGGSSYNEQFF
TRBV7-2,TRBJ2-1,CASSAIAAGRDEQFF
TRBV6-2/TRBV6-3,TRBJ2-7,CASSNYIGTAYEQYF
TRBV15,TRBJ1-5,CATSTNRGLNQPQHF
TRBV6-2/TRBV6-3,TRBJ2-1,CASSQEEAHRHNEQFF
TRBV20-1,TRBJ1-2,CSAREDRVTYGYTF
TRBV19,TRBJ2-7,CASSPDSSYEQYF
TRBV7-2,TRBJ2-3,CASSLANGGTTDTQYF
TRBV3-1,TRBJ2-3,CASSQEPGASTDTQYF
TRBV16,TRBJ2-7,CASSQSYRGQISYEQYF
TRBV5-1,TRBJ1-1,CASTQQMTGANTEAFF
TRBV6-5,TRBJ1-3,CASPGAGNTIYF
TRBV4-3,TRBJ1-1,CASSQAGNTEAFF
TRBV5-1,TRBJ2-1,CASSFGGTVYYNEQFF
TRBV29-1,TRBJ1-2,CSGGGDDGYTF
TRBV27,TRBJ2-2,CASSLSRQIGSGELFF
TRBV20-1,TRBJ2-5,CSASRVPQETQYF
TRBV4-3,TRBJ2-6,CASSQLSGANVLTF
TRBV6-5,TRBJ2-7,CASSGTSGGADEQYF
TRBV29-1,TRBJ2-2,CSVENQGTGELFF
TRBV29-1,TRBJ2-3,CSVGGITSTDTQYF
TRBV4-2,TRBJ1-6,CASTHLPGGNSPLHF
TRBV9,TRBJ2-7,CASSVGGEYEQYF
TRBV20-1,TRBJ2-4,CSARTMAELNIQYF
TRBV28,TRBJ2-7,CASRVVSPVYEQYF
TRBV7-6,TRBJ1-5,CASSLGSEPQHF
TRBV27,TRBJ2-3,CASGLAGFTDTQYF
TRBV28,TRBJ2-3,CASSTRTKLVDTQYF
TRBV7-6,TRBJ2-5,CASSQLADADTQYF
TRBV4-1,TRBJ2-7,CASSQGSYKQYF
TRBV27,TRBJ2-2,CASTSSGQGETGELFF
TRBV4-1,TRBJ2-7,CASSQAAGDEQYF
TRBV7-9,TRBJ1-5,CASSPQGDNQPQHF
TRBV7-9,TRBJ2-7,CASSAPGGGRISYEQYF
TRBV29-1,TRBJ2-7,CSVENRGETYEQYF